Following are 21 T cell receptor beta chains from one sample sequenced in a study of CD8 T cells in Susac syndrome. With random hexamers, 0.5 to 1 ug RNA was reverse transcribed. TCRdb reprocessed the immunoSEQ multiplex PCR reads via MiXCR and lists one record per CDR3 protein. The sample holds roughly 150,000 distinct CDR3 sequences; 93% are singletons and the top ten take roughly 0.13%. The sequenced sample was CD4+ T cells from PBMCs. The receptors here all came from a human donor in good health.

The V call is TRBV20-1, the J call TRBJ2-7; no clear D gene. V lost 1 base and J 6 bases, leaving 13 bases between the germline ends. Germline V gene sequence: CDR1 DFQATT, CDR2 SNEGSKA (reference sequence). CDR3 length equals 13 residues. This CDR3 is CSARAGSPLEQYF. CDR3 in DNA: TGCAGTGCTAGAGCCGGGTCCCCCCTCGAGCAGTACTTC.

The chain recombines TRBV12-3 or TRBV12-4 with TRBJ1-1, with TRBD1 as a possible D gene (6 bases). This CDR3 is 13 amino acids long. Trimming removed 8 bases from V and 0 bases from J, with 10 bases in between. In DNA form, the CDR3 reads TGTGCCAGCGGTGGACAGTTGAACACTGAAGCTTTCTTT. Translating gives CASGGQLNTEAFF.

The chain recombines TRBV2 with TRBJ2-1; 10 bases align to TRBD2. The germline V gene has CDR1 SNHLY and CDR2 FYNNEI. This CDR3 comprises 14 residues. V shed 4 bases and J 10 bases; nucleotides not matched to a gene: 7. The CDR3 spells CASSGIRTSGEQFF. The CDR3 bases are TGTGCCAGCAGTGGTATTCGGACTAGCGGAGAGCAGTTCTTC. Together with reference TRBV2 and TRBJ2-1, the CDR3 gives the full variable domain: EPEVTQTPSHQVTQMGQEVILRCVPISNHLYFYWYRQILGQKVEFLVSFYNNEISEKSEIFDDQFSVERPDGSNFTLKIRSTKLEDSAMYFCASSGIRTSGEQFFGPGTRLTVL.

V is TRBV6-6 and J is TRBJ2-2, with TRBD2 matching over 8 bases. This CDR3 contains 15 residues. Trimming removed 5 bases from V and 1 base from J; junction bases left unmatched: 3. Per the germline V gene, CDR1 is MNHNY and CDR2 is SVGAGI (reference sequence). The chain's CDR3 is CASSPAGGNTGELFF. The CDR3 DNA is TGTGCCAGCAGTCCGGCGGGGGGGAACACCGGGGAGCTGTTTTTT.

This sequence joins TRBV15 and TRBJ2-5, with 10 bases that match TRBD1. Trimming at V came to 3 bases and at J to 5 bases, leaving 9 bases not matched to a gene. This CDR3 contains 16 residues. Germline CDR1 and CDR2: LNHNV and YYDKDF (reference sequence). DNA of the CDR3: TGTGCCACCAGCAGGCGGGACAGGGGCCACCTCGAGACCCAGTACTTC. The encoded protein is CATSRRDRGHLETQYF.

The chain combines TRBV4-1 with TRBJ1-6; maybe TRBD1 (6 bases). The V end lost 3 bases, the J end lost 0 bases, and 12 bases lay between the germline ends. Germline CDR1 and CDR2: MGHRA and YSYEKL. The CDR3 covers 17 residues. Written as DNA, the CDR3 is TGCGCCAGCAGCCAGCCGGACAGTCTCTCCTATAATTCACCCCTCCACTTT. It specifies CASSQPDSLSYNSPLHF.

The chain uses TRBV3-1 and TRBJ2-5, with TRBD2 matching 11 bases. This CDR3 has 16 amino acids. Germline V gene sequence: CDR1 LGHDT, CDR2 YNNKEL (reference sequence). The V and J ends lost 8 bases and 2 bases, in that order; junction bases with no gene match: 10. The CDR3 DNA sequence: TGTGCCAGCGAAGAGTGGCTAGCGGGGGGTCAAGAGACCCAGTACTTC. It yields the protein CASEEWLAGGQETQYF.

The chain employs TRBV7-2 and TRBJ2-5; 8 nucleotides match TRBD2. The germline CDR1 and CDR2 sequences are SGHTA and FQGNSA. V shed 8 bases, J shed 1 base, and the junction held 9 bases outside the gene matches. CDR3 length equals 15 residues. The CDR3 bases are TGTGCCAGCCGGAGGGCGGGGGGACCCCAAGAGACCCAGTACTTC. Translating it yields CASRRAGGPQETQYF.

This chain links TRBV6-2 or TRBV6-3 with TRBJ2-2; tentative D call: TRBD1 (5 bases). Per germline, CDR1 MNHEY and CDR2 SVGEGT. The CDR3 has 14 residues. The V end was cut by 10 bases, the J end by 6 bases, with 18 bases between. The CDR3 DNA reads TGTGCCACCATAGACAGCCCGGCCCCCGGGGAGCTGTTTTTT. Translation: CATIDSPAPGELFF.

The chain is built from TRBV3-1 and TRBJ2-1; 10 nucleotides line up with TRBD1. This CDR3 is 14 amino acids long. V lost 3 bases to trimming and J lost 9 bases; unmatched junction nucleotides: 5. Germline-derived CDR1 and CDR2 are LGHDT and YNNKEL (reference sequence). CDR3 sequence reads: CASSQGQGTGEQFF. Here the CDR3 DNA reads TGTGCCAGCAGCCAGGGACAGGGGACGGGTGAGCAGTTCTTC.

The V and J genes are TRBV6-5 and TRBJ1-1, with D possibly TRBD1 on 5 matching bases. The germline CDR1 and CDR2 sequences are MNHEY and SVGAGI. CDR3 length equals 13 residues. V lost 0 bases, J lost 6 bases, and 8 bases lay in between. This CDR3 reads CASSYSRQSEAFF. The CDR3 bases are TGTGCCAGCAGTTACTCCCGACAGTCTGAAGCTTTCTTT.

V and J are TRBV6-5 and TRBJ2-5, with a possible D match to TRBD2 (5 bases). Trimming removed 0 bases at V and 6 bases at J, with 17 bases between. The germline gives CDR1 MNHEY, CDR2 SVGAGI. The CDR3 has 16 residues. The CDR3 loop is CASSYSPGIGRQTQYF. The CDR3 DNA follows: TGTGCCAGCAGTTACTCACCCGGGATCGGGCGGCAGACCCAGTACTTC.

This chain connects TRBV4-1 to TRBJ2-2, with a possible D match to TRBD1 (5 bases). The CDR3 has 15 amino acids. With 4 bases removed from V and 3 bases from J, the gap between germline ends came to 12 bases. The germline CDR1 and CDR2 sequences are MGHRA and YSYEKL. The CDR3: CASSRIQVHTGELFF. The DNA of the CDR3 is TGCGCCAGCAGCCGGATACAGGTCCACACCGGGGAGCTGTTTTTT.

This chain uses TRBV20-1 with TRBJ2-3; D uncertain. Germline V gene data show CDR1 as DFQATT and CDR2 as SNEGSKA (reference sequence). CDR3 length equals 13 residues. V gave up 1 base and J gave up 3 bases, with 8 bases separating them. The CDR3 spells CSARVKQTDTQYF. CDR3 nucleotide sequence: TGCAGTGCTAGAGTAAAGCAGACAGATACGCAGTATTTT.

V and J are TRBV19 and TRBJ1-6; D remains ambiguous. CDR1 and CDR2 (germline): LNHDA, SQIVND (reference sequence). Deletions cut 3 bases from V and 7 bases from J, with 10 bases between. This CDR3 comprises 14 residues. CDR3 loop: CASSMRPPNSPLHF. CDR3 bases: TGTGCCAGTAGTATGAGGCCGCCCAATTCACCCCTCCACTTT.

The chain has TRBV24-1 and TRBJ2-1; possible D gene TRBD2, 5 bases. The CDR3 consists of 15 residues. V was cut by 4 bases and J by 8 bases, with 17 bases left in between. Germline CDR1 and CDR2: KGHDR and SFDVKD. Here the CDR3 reads CATSDPLRGSDEQFF. The DNA of the CDR3 is TGTGCCACCAGTGACCCCCTTCGGGGTAGCGATGAGCAGTTCTTC.

This chain uses TRBV3-1 with TRBJ2-2; D remains ambiguous. The CDR3 totals 14 residues. Deletions cut 0 bases from V and 6 bases from J, with 8 bases between. Germline V gene data show CDR1 as LGHDT and CDR2 as YNNKEL (reference sequence). In nucleotides, the CDR3 is TGTGCCAGCAGCCAAGATCAGAGACCCGGGGAGCTGTTTTTT. Amino acids: CASSQDQRPGELFF.

This chain links TRBV10-3 with TRBJ2-5; D is possibly TRBD1 (6 bases). CDR3 length: 13 residues. V lost 5 bases and J 4 bases, leaving 11 bases between the germline ends. Germline assignment: CDR1 ENHRY and CDR2 SYGVKD. CDR3 in DNA: TGTGCCATCAGTACAGGGTTCCGAGAGACCCAGTACTTC. This gives the protein CAISTGFRETQYF.

The genes are TRBV5-1 and TRBJ2-5; D is possibly TRBD1 or TRBD2 (5 bases each). This CDR3 has 14 amino acids. CDR1 and CDR2 from the germline V gene are SGHRS and YFSETQ. Trimming removed 5 bases at V and 2 bases at J, with 13 bases between. The CDR3 region has the DNA TGCGCCAGCAGAATACGGGACGGACAAGAGACCCAGTACTTC. Translation gives CASRIRDGQETQYF.

The rearrangement links TRBV9 to TRBJ1-2; D not resolved. V shed 0 bases and J shed 9 bases, with 6 bases lying between them. The CDR3 covers 11 residues. CDR1 and CDR2 (germline): SGDLS, YYNGEE. The CDR3 DNA reads as TGTGCCAGCAGCGTAGGAATCCGCTACACCTTC. This encodes CASSVGIRYTF.

V usage is TRBV6-4 and J usage is TRBJ2-5; D might be TRBD1 or TRBD2, each matching 6 bases. V was clipped by 6 bases and J by 4 bases, with 12 bases between them. The CDR3 length is 13 residues. CDR1 is MRHNA and CDR2 is SNTAGT in the germline V gene. The CDR3 sequence is CASSKEGGETQYF. The CDR3 region has the DNA TGTGCCAGCAGCAAAGAGGGGGGAGAGACCCAGTACTTC.